This TCR beta chain is from a study of blood T cell repertoires in COVID-19 (TCRdb year 2020). With respect to the entire study: Samples covering the acute and convalescent phases of COVID-19 were provided by collaborators in the United States, Italy and Spain. The sample metadata nearly always contained a de-identified subject ID, COVID-19 status, age in years and sex. The prospective study material was composed of cDNA or gDNA derived from T cells, B-cell-depleted T cells, or PBMCs. Samples were obtained from the ongoing ImmuneRACE study (first 160 participants) and from over 1,000 subjects provided by 6 global collaborators. Where available, HLA class I and class II types were obtained from metadata supplied by the sample provider rather than from assay-based typing. The repertoires were made available in a free public database intended to serve as a resource for research on the immune response to SARS-CoV-2. Subjects who had been exposed to COVID-19, were actively infected with it, or had recovered from it provided the deeply sampled blood TCRbeta repertoires that made up the dataset.

V loses 7 bases at its end and J loses 3 bases; junction bases beyond the gene matches: 1. The germline V gene gives CDR1 as KGHDR and CDR2 as SFDVKD. The CDR3, cysteine through phenylalanine, is 12 amino acids long. Of the read, only the CDR3 DNA is kept; its 36 bases are in frame from base 1. A second Seattle source provided samples from volunteer blood donors who had recovered from COVID-19. Collaborating institutions collected whole blood in K2EDTA tubes following their own protocols. For TCRbeta analysis, collaborators shipped samples in one of three forms: frozen whole blood, isolated PBMCs, or DNA extracted from either of those sample types. To note about this clone: Its antigen is currently not known. One base away there is no much larger clone; base qualities are not given.

TCRbeta CDR3 regions were amplified from genomic DNA using the immunoSEQ Assay, a bias-controlled multiplex PCR. The study's own analysis went as follows. Within the assay, amplification of reference gene primers was used to estimate how many nucleated cells each sample contained. To quantify the absolute abundance of each unique TCRbeta CDR3 rearrangement, sequence reads were collapsed and filtered. For each sample, productive Simpson clonality was calculated by taking the square root of Simpson's diversity index across productive rearrangements. TCRdb re-hosts the immuneACCESS table, in-frame sequences only. Its copies lack some clones; in the studies checked, an unresolved V gene accounts for under half of them, and the cause for the rest is not known. For V, J and clone size, that table is used; D and trimming come from the DNA. Across this sample there are a few hundred thousand clones, with 89% seen only once. 4% to 5% of the sample is in the top ten clones.

What the research found in general, with its limitations: How much clinical and demographic metadata was included differed by source and by participant, and the metadata was provided uncurated.

This receptor was identified in a woman aged 40 to 49 who had recovered from COVID-19. Recombination linked TRBV24-1 to TRBJ1-2, with 7 bases in between that match TRBD1. Sequencing was performed on peripheral blood. The CDR3 protein is CATRGTDYGYTF. The DNA reads TGTGCCACCAGGGGGACAGACTATGGCTACACCTTC.